Listed here is a single TCR beta chain. The antigen is undetermined. The record originates from a study of T-cell memory formation after mild COVID-19. Study-wide context: In these data, TCR clusters were largely donor specific. Findings and limits, study-wide: Researchers report contracting CD4+ clones mostly in CM and EM, with CD8+ clones in EMRA. Detection of some responders pre-infection suggested pre-existing cross-reactive memory T cells participated.

TCRdb re-derived calls from the 5' RACE reads in MiXCR, one entry per CDR3 protein. The sample shows 190,000 or so distinct CDR3 sequences, about 22% of them seen only once. The V gene's germline CDR1 is SEHNR and CDR2 FQNEAQ (reference sequence). There are 13 residues in the CDR3. Between the trimmed V and J ends, which lost 7 bases and 6 bases, there was a span of 15 bases. The chain carries TRBV7-9 and TRBJ1-1; D is undetermined. Material for sequencing was PBMCs or a T cell subset sorted from them (not recorded which). The receptor comes from an adult woman who had mild COVID-19 (a few samples of this study predate the infection). Cell type and time point are not known. CDR3 nucleotides: TGTGCCAGCATCAACGACGGGTCCCCTGAAGCTTTCTTT. It encodes CASINDGSPEAFF.